One T cell receptor (beta chain) is described in this entry. As yet, its antigen is unknown. There are 14 residues in the CDR3. V gave up 3 bases and J gave up 4 bases, with 11 bases separating them. These data are taken from a study of identical twins. The study, taken as a whole, reports: Cross-sectional statistics underpinned the conclusions; the same donors were not followed. Out-of-frame alpha sequences common to twins exhibited a surplus of low generation probability.

A universal primer site was incorporated via template switching, and the cDNA contained unique molecular identifiers. MiXCR, applied by TCRdb to the 5' RACE reads, yields one record per CDR3 protein. The repertoire holds around 1.7 million distinct CDR3 sequences, with roughly a third as singletons. Sequencing was performed on cord blood. The V gene is TRBV12-3 or TRBV12-4, the J gene TRBJ2-3, with D maybe TRBD2 (6 bases). The receptor was derived from a newborn girl in good health. This CDR3 reads CASSLQRVADTQYF. CDR3 nucleotide sequence: TGTGCCAGCAGTTTGCAGCGGGTTGCAGATACGCAGTATTTT.